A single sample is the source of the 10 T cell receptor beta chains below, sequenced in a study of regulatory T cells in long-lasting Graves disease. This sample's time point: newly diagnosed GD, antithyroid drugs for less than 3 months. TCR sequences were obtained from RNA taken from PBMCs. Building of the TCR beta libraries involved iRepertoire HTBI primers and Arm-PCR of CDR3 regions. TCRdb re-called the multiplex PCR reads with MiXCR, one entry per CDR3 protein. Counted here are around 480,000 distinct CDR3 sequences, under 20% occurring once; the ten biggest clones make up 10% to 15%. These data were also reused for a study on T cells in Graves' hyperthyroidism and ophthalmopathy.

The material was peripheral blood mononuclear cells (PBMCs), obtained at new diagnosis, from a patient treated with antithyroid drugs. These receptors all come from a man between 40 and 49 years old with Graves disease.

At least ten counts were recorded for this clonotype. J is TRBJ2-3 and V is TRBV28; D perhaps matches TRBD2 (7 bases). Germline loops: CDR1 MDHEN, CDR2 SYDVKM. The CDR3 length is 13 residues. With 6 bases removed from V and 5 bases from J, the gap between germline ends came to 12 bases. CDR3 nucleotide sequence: TGTGCCAGCAGGGGGGGGGGGCGAGATACGCAGTATTTT. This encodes CASRGGGRDTQYF.

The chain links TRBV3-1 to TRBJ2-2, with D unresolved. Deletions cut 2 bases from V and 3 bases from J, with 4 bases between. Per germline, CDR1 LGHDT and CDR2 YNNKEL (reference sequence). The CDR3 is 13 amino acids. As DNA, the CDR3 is TGTGCCAGCAGCCAACGACACACCGGGGAGCTGTTTTTT. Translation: CASSQRHTGELFF.

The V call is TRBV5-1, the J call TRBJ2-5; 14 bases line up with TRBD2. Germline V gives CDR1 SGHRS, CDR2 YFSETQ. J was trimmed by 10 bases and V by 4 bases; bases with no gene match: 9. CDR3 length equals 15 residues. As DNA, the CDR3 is TGCGCCAGCAGCCGACAGACTAGCGGGAGGGGGGACCAGTACTTC. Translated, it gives CASSRQTSGRGDQYF.

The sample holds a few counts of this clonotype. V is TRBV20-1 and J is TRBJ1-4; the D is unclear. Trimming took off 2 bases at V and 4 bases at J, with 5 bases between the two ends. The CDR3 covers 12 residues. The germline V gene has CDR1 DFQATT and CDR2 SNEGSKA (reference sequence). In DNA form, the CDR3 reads TGCAGTGCTAGACGGGGTAATGAAAAACTGTTTTTT. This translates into CSARRGNEKLFF.

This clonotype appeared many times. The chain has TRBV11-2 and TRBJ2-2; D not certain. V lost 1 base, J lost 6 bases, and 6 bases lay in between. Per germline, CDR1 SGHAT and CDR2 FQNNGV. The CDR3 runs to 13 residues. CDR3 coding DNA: TGTGCCAGCAGCTTAGTTCTTGCCGGGGAGCTGTTTTTT. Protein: CASSLVLAGELFF.

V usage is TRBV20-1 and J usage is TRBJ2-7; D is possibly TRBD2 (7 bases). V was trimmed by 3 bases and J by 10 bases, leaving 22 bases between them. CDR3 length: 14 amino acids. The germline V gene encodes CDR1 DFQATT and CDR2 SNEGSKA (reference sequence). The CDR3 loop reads CSASPPGGRTKQYF. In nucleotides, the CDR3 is TGCAGTGCTAGTCCACCCGGGGGGCGGACGAAACAGTACTTC.

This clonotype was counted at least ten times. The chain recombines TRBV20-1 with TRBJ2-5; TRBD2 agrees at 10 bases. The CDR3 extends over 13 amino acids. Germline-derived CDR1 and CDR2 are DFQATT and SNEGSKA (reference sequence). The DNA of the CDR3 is TGCACCTGGTACCTAGCGGGAGTGGAGACCCAGTACTTC. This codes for CTWYLAGVETQYF.

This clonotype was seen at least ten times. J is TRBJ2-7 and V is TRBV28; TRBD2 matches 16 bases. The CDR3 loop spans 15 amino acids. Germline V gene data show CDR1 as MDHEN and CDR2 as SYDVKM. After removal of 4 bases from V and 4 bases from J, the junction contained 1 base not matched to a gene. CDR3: CASSSGLAGGYEQYF. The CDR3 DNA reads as TGTGCCAGCAGTTCGGGACTAGCGGGAGGGTACGAGCAGTACTTC.

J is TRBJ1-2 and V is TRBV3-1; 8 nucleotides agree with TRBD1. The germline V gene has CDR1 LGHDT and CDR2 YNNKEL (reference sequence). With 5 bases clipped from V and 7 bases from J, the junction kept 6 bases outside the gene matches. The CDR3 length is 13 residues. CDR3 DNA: TGTGCCAGCAGCTCTAGGACAGGGACTGGCTACACCTTC. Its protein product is CASSSRTGTGYTF.

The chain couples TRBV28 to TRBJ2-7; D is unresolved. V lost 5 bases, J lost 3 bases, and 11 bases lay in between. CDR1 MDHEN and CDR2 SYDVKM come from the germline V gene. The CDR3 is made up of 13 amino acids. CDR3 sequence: CASSGTESYEQYF. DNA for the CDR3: TGTGCCAGCAGTGGAACCGAGAGCTACGAGCAGTACTTC.